A single sample gave rise to the 32 T cell receptor beta chains below, sequenced in a study of T and B cells in COVID-19 patients. Each TRB amplification used roughly 250-550 ng of genomic DNA from blood. BIOMED2 TRB-A/B primer pools were used in multiplex TRB PCR. TCRdb reanalysed the multiplex PCR reads using MiXCR and keeps one entry per CDR3 protein. The data contain more than 4,500 distinct CDR3 sequences, about 30% of them seen just once; the ten biggest clones take up 4.5% to 5.5%. The sample taken for sequencing was blood. All receptors come from a human donor with active COVID-19.

This clonotype ranks as medium-sized. The V gene is TRBV5-6, the J gene TRBJ2-1, with D perhaps matching TRBD2 (6 bases). CDR1 is SGHDT, CDR2 YYEEEE, per germline. The CDR3 spans 18 residues. V gave up 8 bases and J gave up 0 bases, with 24 bases separating them. The CDR3 DNA sequence: TGTGCCAGTACTCCTTACGCCAGCGGGCATAGCTCCTACAATGAGCAGTTCTTC. The encoded protein is CASTPYASGHSSYNEQFF.

This chain joins TRBV20-1 and TRBJ2-2; TRBD2 matches at 7 bases. Trimming took 5 bases from V and 5 from J; bases not matched to a gene: 8. The CDR3 covers 14 residues. From germline, CDR1 is DFQATT and CDR2 SNEGSKA (reference sequence). CDR3 nucleotides: TGCAGTGCTTCGACTAGCTCGGGGACCGGGGAGCTGTTTTTT. This encodes CSASTSSGTGELFF.

By its share, this clonotype is medium-sized (0.01 to 0.1%). This chain uses TRBV27 with TRBJ1-6, with D hard to call. The CDR3 totals 15 residues. The V end was cut by 5 bases, the J end by 10 bases, with 18 bases between. Germline CDR1 reads MNHEY; CDR2 reads SMNVEV (reference sequence). The CDR3 loop reads CASSREGPNLSPLHF. CDR3 coding DNA: TGTGCCAGCAGTCGAGAGGGCCCCAATTTGTCACCCCTCCACTTT.

This clonotype is medium-sized (0.01 to 0.1%) in the sample. V and J are TRBV29-1 and TRBJ1-1; weak D call: TRBD1 (5 bases). V gave up 3 bases and J gave up 10 bases, with 9 bases separating them. Germline CDR1 is SQVTM and CDR2 is ANQGSEA. CDR3 length equals 10 residues. The CDR3 here is CSVESGGAFF. DNA of the CDR3: TGCAGCGTTGAGAGTGGGGGAGCTTTCTTT.

The chain joins TRBV19 to TRBJ1-2; possible D gene TRBD1, 6 bases. The ends were cut back, 6 bases at V and 8 bases at J, with 10 bases in the middle. There are 11 residues in the CDR3. The germline V gene encodes CDR1 LNHDA and CDR2 SQIVND (reference sequence). The CDR3 sequence: CASRTGTGYTF. For the CDR3, the DNA is TGTGCCAGTAGGACCGGGACAGGCTACACCTTC.

This clonotype came up a few times. The chain recombines TRBV12-3 or TRBV12-4 with TRBJ1-1; TRBD1 is a possible D gene (5 bases). V was clipped by 10 bases and J by 4 bases, with 22 bases between them. CDR3 size: 15 residues. The chain's CDR3 is CAISGRRMGSTEAFF. As DNA, the CDR3 is TGTGCCATATCGGGACGGCGAATGGGGTCCACTGAAGCTTTCTTT.

The table lists this clonotype with a few counts. The genes are TRBV20-1 and TRBJ2-1; a weak D match, TRBD2 (6 bases). The germline V gene has CDR1 DFQATT and CDR2 SNEGSKA (reference sequence). Between the trimmed V and J ends, which lost 0 bases and 7 bases, there was a span of 16 bases. This CDR3 region has 15 residues. CDR3 nucleotides: TGCAGTGCTAGAGATCCGGCGGGGTTGGGGAATGAGCAGTTCTTC. Amino acid sequence: CSARDPAGLGNEQFF.

Within the sample, this clonotype is large (0.1 to 1%). This chain links TRBV19 with TRBJ2-6; D is unresolved. Germline CDR1 LNHDA, CDR2 SQIVND (reference sequence). The ends were cut back, 3 bases at V and 1 base at J, with 10 bases in the middle. The CDR3 spans 16 residues. The CDR3 DNA reads as TGTGCCAGTAGTATGGTGGTCCAATCTGGGGCCAACGTCCTGACTTTC. Protein: CASSMVVQSGANVLTF.

By share, this clonotype ranks as medium-sized. The chain links TRBV18 to TRBJ2-7; no firm D call. The CDR3 is 12 amino acids. Germline CDR1 is KGHSH and CDR2 is LQKENI. V lost 4 bases, J lost 6 bases, and 10 bases lay in between. The CDR3: CASSLESPEQYF. The DNA for the CDR3 is TGTGCCAGCTCACTTGAGTCCCCCGAGCAGTACTTC.

As regards this clonotype: The junction does not match germline at one end; this may be a read error. This chain links TRBV5-6 with TRBJ2-5; the D is unclear. CDR1 and CDR2 from the germline V gene are SGHDT and YYEEEE. This CDR3 spans 12 amino acids. The CDR3 spells CASSPPEETQYF. The CDR3 nucleotides read TGCGCCTCCAGTCCCCCCGAAGAGACCCAGTACTTC.

The rearrangement uses TRBV12-3 or TRBV12-4 and TRBJ1-4, with D maybe TRBD1 (5 bases). V was clipped by 7 bases and J by 7 bases, with 19 bases between them. The CDR3 length is 15 residues. In DNA form, the CDR3 reads TGTGCCAGCACCAAAGAGGGGTTAAGGCGTGAAAAACTGTTTTTT. Its translation: CASTKEGLRREKLFF.

Within the sample, this clonotype is medium-sized (0.01 to 0.1%). The genes are TRBV12-3 or TRBV12-4 and TRBJ2-3; D perhaps matches TRBD1 (6 bases). The CDR3 length is 15 residues. The germline V and J ends were trimmed by 4 bases and 4 bases, with 15 bases remaining between them. CDR3 sequence (DNA): TGTGCCAGCAGTTCGTCACAGGGAAGGTCAGATACGCAGTATTTT. This translates into CASSSSQGRSDTQYF.

This clonotype is labeled medium-sized. V usage is TRBV30 and J usage is TRBJ2-7; either TRBD1 or TRBD2 may fit D (5 bases each). This CDR3 is 15 amino acids long. The V gene lost 1 base and the J gene lost 1 base, with 14 bases spanning the gap. From germline, CDR1 is GTSNPN and CDR2 SVGIG (reference sequence). Here the CDR3 reads CAWSDGGTASYEQYF. As DNA, the CDR3 is TGTGCCTGGAGTGATGGGGGAACGGCGTCCTACGAGCAGTACTTC.

In this sample, this clonotype is medium-sized. The rearrangement uses TRBV10-3 and TRBJ2-5; TRBD1 matches at 10 bases. With V trimmed by 4 bases and J by 4 bases, 3 bases remained unmatched. This CDR3 region has 14 residues. Germline loops: CDR1 ENHRY, CDR2 SYGVKD. CDR3 residues: CAISAGQGTETQYF. The CDR3 nucleotides read TGTGCCATCAGTGCGGGACAGGGGACAGAGACCCAGTACTTC.

The chain carries TRBV30 and TRBJ1-5, with no clear D. The V gene's germline CDR1 is GTSNPN and CDR2 SVGIG (reference sequence). The CDR3 runs to 13 residues. V lost 3 bases and J lost 3, with 9 bases in between. The CDR3 loop reads CAWRAGLNQPQHF. The CDR3 nucleotides are TGTGCCTGGAGGGCAGGCCTCAATCAGCCCCAGCATTTT.

This clonotype was counted between two and nine times. The gene calls are TRBV5-1 and TRBJ2-1; D ambiguous. The CDR3 totals 17 residues. The V end lost 0 bases, the J end lost 0 bases, and 13 bases lay between the germline ends. Germline values: CDR1 SGHRS, CDR2 YFSETQ. The CDR3 region has the DNA TGCGCCAGCAGCTTGGCCTTGGGTCGGAGCTCCTACAATGAGCAGTTCTTC. Its protein is CASSLALGRSSYNEQFF.

In its sample, this clonotype ranks as medium-sized. The chain employs TRBV19 and TRBJ1-5; the D gene is possibly TRBD1 (5 bases). This CDR3 has 15 residues. Trimming shortened V by 0 bases and J by 3 bases, and 9 bases separated the two germline ends. Germline CDR1 is LNHDA and CDR2 is SQIVND (reference sequence). The CDR3 DNA follows: TGTGCCAGTAGTATAGAGGGCAGGGTCAATCAGCCCCAGCATTTT. Protein sequence: CASSIEGRVNQPQHF.

By share, this clonotype counts as medium-sized (0.01 to 0.1%). J is TRBJ2-5 and V is TRBV27; 10 bases match TRBD2. The length of the CDR3 is 16 residues. The V gene end was trimmed by 2 bases and the J gene end by 8 bases; junction bases not matched to a gene: 11. Germline V lookup: CDR1 MNHEY, CDR2 SMNVEV (reference sequence). CDR3: CASSLKYSLAGSTQYF. In DNA form, the CDR3 reads TGTGCCAGCAGTTTAAAGTACTCACTAGCGGGATCCACCCAGTACTTC.

Only a few counts were recorded for this clonotype. This chain links TRBV5-1 with TRBJ2-2, with TRBD2 matching 8 bases. The CDR3 loop spans 15 amino acids. Germline CDR1 and CDR2: SGHRS and YFSETQ. V shed 7 bases and J 4 bases; nucleotides not matched to a gene: 9. The CDR3 DNA is TGCGCCAGCGTGGCGGGAGGCCTAGGCACCGGGGAGCTGTTTTTT. Amino acids: CASVAGGLGTGELFF.

This clonotype was counted between two and nine times. The V gene is TRBV7-2, the J gene TRBJ1-2; D remains unclear. Germline V lookup: CDR1 SGHTA, CDR2 FQGNSA. Trimming pared 1 base from V and 4 bases from J, leaving 7 bases between. The CDR3 has 13 residues. The CDR3 sequence: CASSLGDLYGYTF. CDR3 coding DNA: TGTGCCAGCAGCTTAGGAGACCTCTATGGCTACACCTTC. The full variable domain, its missing parts supplied by reference TRBV7-2 and TRBJ1-2, is GAGVSQSPSNKVTEKGKDVELRCDPISGHTALYWYRQSLGQGLEFLIYFQGNSAPDKSGLPSDRFSAERTGGSVSTLTIQRTQQEDSAVYLCASSLGDLYGYTFGSGTRLTVV.

This clonotype is categorized as medium-sized. The genes are TRBV5-5 and TRBJ1-1, with a weak D call TRBD1 (5 bases). The CDR3 is 13 amino acids. V was clipped by 0 bases and J by 5 bases, with 8 bases between them. Germline V lookup: CDR1 SGHKS, CDR2 YYEKEE (reference sequence). CDR3: CASSLVEGTEAFF. In nucleotides, the CDR3 is TGTGCCAGCAGCTTGGTTGAGGGGACTGAAGCTTTCTTT. Full variable domain (outside the CDR3, taken from reference TRBV5-5 and TRBJ1-1): DAGVTQSPTHLIKTRGQQVTLRCSPISGHKSVSWYQQVLGQGPQFIFQYYEKEERGRGNFPDRFSARQFPNYSSELNVNALLLGDSALYLCASSLVEGTEAFFGQGTRLTVV.

This clonotype has more than one count but fewer than ten. CDR3 in DNA: TGTGCCAGCAGATCGACCCTGGGAAACACCATATATTTT. Translated, it gives CASRSTLGNTIYF. The chain employs TRBV6-6 and TRBJ1-3; the D is unclear. Germline assignment: CDR1 MNHNY and CDR2 SVGAGI (reference sequence). This CDR3 contains 13 residues. V lost 6 bases and J 4 bases, leaving 10 bases between the germline ends.

This clonotype is deemed medium-sized. The chain combines TRBV19 with TRBJ1-5; no clear D gene. The CDR3 length is 12 residues. Trimming left V 3 bases short and J 5 bases short, with 5 bases between. Germline V gene lookup returns CDR1 LNHDA and CDR2 SQIVND (reference sequence). The CDR3 loop reads CASSIGDQPQHF. The CDR3, as DNA: TGTGCCAGTAGTATCGGTGATCAGCCCCAGCATTTT.

CDR3 sequence reads: CASSLRTHLSTDTQYF. The CDR3 DNA reads as TGTGCCAGCAGTTTAAGGACACACCTTAGCACAGATACGCAGTATTTT. The chain employs TRBV27 and TRBJ2-3; a possible D gene is TRBD1 (5 bases). The germline V and J ends were trimmed by 2 bases and 0 bases, with 12 bases remaining between them. This CDR3 has 16 amino acids. Germline CDR1 reads MNHEY; CDR2 reads SMNVEV (reference sequence).

This clonotype is medium-sized. The V gene is TRBV29-1, the J gene TRBJ1-1; possible D gene TRBD1, 5 bases. The CDR3 is made up of 11 amino acids. Deletions cut 4 bases from V and 5 bases from J, with 8 bases between. The germline V gene has CDR1 SQVTM and CDR2 ANQGSEA. The CDR3 protein is CSVGGSTEAFF. The CDR3 coding sequence is TGCAGCGTTGGGGGGTCAACTGAAGCTTTCTTT. The variable domain in full, completed from reference TRBV29-1 and TRBJ1-1, reads SAVISQKPSRDICQRGTSLTIQCQVDSQVTMMFWYRQQPGQSLTLIATANQGSEATYESGFVIDKFPISRPNLTFSTLTVSNMSPEDSSIYLCSVGGSTEAFFGQGTRLTVV.

The gene calls are TRBV25-1 and TRBJ2-3, with 7 bases that match TRBD2. CDR1 MGHDK and CDR2 SYGVNS come from the germline V gene. The CDR3 is made up of 16 amino acids. V shed 6 bases and J 4 bases; nucleotides not matched to a gene: 13. CDR3 region: CASRDSKRGDSDTQYF. The CDR3 coding sequence is TGTGCCAGCAGAGACTCTAAACGGGGGGATTCAGATACGCAGTATTTT. The full variable domain, with the rest looked up from reference TRBV25-1 and TRBJ2-3, is EADIYQTPRYLVIGTGKKITLECSQTMGHDKMYWYQQDPGMELHLIHYSYGVNSTEKGDLSSESTVSRIRTEHFPLTLESARPSHTSQYLCASRDSKRGDSDTQYFGPGTRLTVL.

By frequency in the sample, this clonotype is medium-sized. J is TRBJ2-7 and V is TRBV6-2 or TRBV6-3; 10 bases map to TRBD1. CDR1 is MNHEY and CDR2 is SVGEGT in the germline V gene. The length of the CDR3 is 15 residues. V was clipped by 5 bases and J by 3 bases; unmatched bases: 7. For the CDR3, the DNA is TGTGCCAGCAGTGACCGACAGGGGGCCTTCTACGAGCAGTACTTC. This sequence encodes CASSDRQGAFYEQYF.

In this sample, this clonotype is medium-sized. The chain joins TRBV19 to TRBJ2-5; 10 bases agree with TRBD1. Unmatched junction bases numbered 8, after V lost 7 bases and J lost 3 bases. In germline, CDR1 is LNHDA, CDR2 SQIVND (reference sequence). This CDR3 is 15 amino acids long. This chain's CDR3 is CASKALGTGEETQYF. The CDR3 DNA reads TGTGCCAGTAAAGCCTTAGGGACAGGGGAAGAGACCCAGTACTTC.

This sequence joins TRBV11-2 and TRBJ2-1; 12 bases align to TRBD2. The CDR3 length is 16 residues. Trimming cost V 2 bases and J 10 bases; bases outside gene matches: 9. Looked up from germline, CDR1 is SGHAT and CDR2 is FQNNGV. The DNA for the CDR3 is TGTGCCAGCAGCTTATCGGCTAGCGGGGGGGTTGGGGAGCAGTTCTTC. It translates to CASSLSASGGVGEQFF.

The table lists this clonotype with a few counts. The rearrangement links TRBV12-3 or TRBV12-4 to TRBJ1-5, with 9 positions matching TRBD1. The CDR3 is made up of 15 amino acids. J lost 3 bases, V lost 5 bases, and 5 bases had no gene match. The CDR3 bases are TGTGCCAGCAGTCCCGGGACAGGGCACAATCAGCCCCAGCATTTT. Amino acid sequence: CASSPGTGHNQPQHF.

The chain joins TRBV20-1 to TRBJ1-1, with D maybe TRBD1 (5 bases). V was shortened by 3 bases and J by 4 bases, with 12 bases between the two germline ends. Germline V gives CDR1 DFQATT, CDR2 SNEGSKA (reference sequence). The CDR3 runs to 13 residues. The CDR3 region has the DNA TGCAGTGCTAGGGGGCGAATTAGCACTGAAGCTTTCTTT. It is translated as CSARGRISTEAFF.

This clonotype is medium-sized. The chain uses TRBV18 and TRBJ2-7; tentative D call: TRBD1 (6 bases). CDR1 is KGHSH and CDR2 is LQKENI in the germline V gene. The V and J ends lost 6 bases and 1 base respectively, with 10 bases between them. The CDR3 length is 13 residues. CDR3 bases: TGTGCCAGCTCGCTACAGGGATCCTACGAGCAGTACTTC. Translated: CASSLQGSYEQYF. Supplemented by reference TRBV18 and TRBJ2-7, the full variable domain reads NAGVMQNPRHLVRRRGQEARLRCSPMKGHSHVYWYRQLPEEGLKFMVYLQKENIIDESGMPKERFSAEFPKEGPSILRIQQVVRGDSAAYFCASSLQGSYEQYFGPGTRLTVT.